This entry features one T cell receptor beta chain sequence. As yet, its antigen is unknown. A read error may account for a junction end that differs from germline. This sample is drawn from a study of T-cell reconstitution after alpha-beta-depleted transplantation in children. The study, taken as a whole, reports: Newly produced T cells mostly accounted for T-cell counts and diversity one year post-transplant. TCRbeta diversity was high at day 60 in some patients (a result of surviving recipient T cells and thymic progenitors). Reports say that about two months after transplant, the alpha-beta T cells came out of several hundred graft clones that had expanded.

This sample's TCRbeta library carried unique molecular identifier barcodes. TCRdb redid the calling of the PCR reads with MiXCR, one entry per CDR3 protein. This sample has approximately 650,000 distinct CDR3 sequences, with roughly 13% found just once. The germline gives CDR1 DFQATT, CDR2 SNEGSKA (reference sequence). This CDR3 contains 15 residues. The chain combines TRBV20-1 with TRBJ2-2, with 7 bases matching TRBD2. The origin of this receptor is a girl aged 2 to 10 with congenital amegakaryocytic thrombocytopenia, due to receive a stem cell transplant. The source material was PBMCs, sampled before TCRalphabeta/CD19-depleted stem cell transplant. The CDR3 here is CIAMWAGAVSGELFF. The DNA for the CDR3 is TGCATTGCTATGTGGGCGGGAGCGGTCAGCGGGGAGCTGTTTTTT.